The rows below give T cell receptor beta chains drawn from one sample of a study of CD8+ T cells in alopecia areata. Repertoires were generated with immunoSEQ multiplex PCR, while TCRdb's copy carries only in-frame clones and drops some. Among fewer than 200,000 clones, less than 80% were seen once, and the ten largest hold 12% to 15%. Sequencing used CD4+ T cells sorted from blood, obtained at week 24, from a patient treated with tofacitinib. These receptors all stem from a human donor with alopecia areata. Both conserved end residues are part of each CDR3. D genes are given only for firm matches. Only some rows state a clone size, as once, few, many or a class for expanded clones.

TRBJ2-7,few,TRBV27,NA,CASSNSRGRAYEQYF,TGTGCCAGCAGCAACAGCAGGGGCAGAGCCTACGAGCAGTACTTC
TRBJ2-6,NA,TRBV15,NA,CATSRGGGANVLTF,TGTGCCACCAGCAGAGGTGGTGGGGCCAACGTCCTGACTTTC
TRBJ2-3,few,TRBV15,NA,CATSRDKTDTQYF,TGTGCCACCAGCAGAGATAAGACAGATACGCAGTATTTT
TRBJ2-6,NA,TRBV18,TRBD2,CASSPRTSTSGANVLTF,TGTGCCAGCTCACCTAGGACTAGCACATCTGGGGCCAACGTCCTGACTTTC
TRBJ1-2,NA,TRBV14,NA,CASSQAWSLGYTF,TGTGCCAGCAGCCAAGCGTGGAGTTTGGGCTACACCTTC
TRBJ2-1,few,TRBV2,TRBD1,CASSADRDDPSYNEQFF,TGTGCCAGCAGTGCGGACAGGGATGACCCATCCTACAATGAGCAGTTCTTC
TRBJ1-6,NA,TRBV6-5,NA,CASSPVLSGSPLHF,TGTGCCAGCAGCCCGGTTCTCTCGGGTTCACCCCTCCACTTT
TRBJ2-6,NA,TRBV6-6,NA,CASSSFGGSGANVLTF,TGTGCCAGCAGTTCCTTTGGGGGATCTGGGGCCAACGTCCTGACTTTC
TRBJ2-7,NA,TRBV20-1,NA,CSATTAYEQYF,TGCAGTGCTACGACAGCCTACGAGCAGTACTTC
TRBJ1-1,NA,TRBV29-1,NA,CSEHVQGVGDTEAFF,TGCAGCGAACATGTCCAGGGAGTTGGGGACACTGAAGCTTTCTTT
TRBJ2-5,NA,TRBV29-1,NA,CSVSGQTQETQYF,TGCAGCGTGTCCGGACAGACACAAGAGACCCAGTACTTC
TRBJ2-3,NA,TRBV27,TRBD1,CASSRRQGKGDTQYF,TGTGCCAGCAGCCGTAGACAGGGGAAGGGAGATACGCAGTATTTT
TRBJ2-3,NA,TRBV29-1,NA,CSATRALGTDTQYF,TGCAGCGCCACAAGAGCCCTAGGCACAGATACGCAGTATTTT
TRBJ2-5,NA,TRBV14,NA,CASSQVLGRQETQYF,TGTGCCAGCAGCCAAGTTCTTGGGAGACAAGAGACCCAGTACTTC
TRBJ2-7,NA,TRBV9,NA,CASSVAGNPSSYEQYF,TGTGCCAGCAGCGTAGCTGGGAACCCGAGCTCCTACGAGCAGTACTTC
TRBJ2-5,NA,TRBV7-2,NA,CASSQEETQYF,TGTGCCAGCAGCCAAGAAGAGACCCAGTACTTC
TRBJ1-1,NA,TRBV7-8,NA,CASSFSPNTEAFF,TGTGCCAGCAGCTTTTCACCAAACACTGAAGCTTTCTTT
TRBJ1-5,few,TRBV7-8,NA,CASSLVGLDSNQPQHF,TGTGCCAGCAGCTTAGTCGGGCTTGATAGCAATCAGCCCCAGCATTTT
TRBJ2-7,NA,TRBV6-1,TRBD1,CASRRQGEQYF,TGTGCCAGCAGGCGACAGGGCGAGCAGTACTTC
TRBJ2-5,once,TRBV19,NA,CASSGEAETQYF,TGTGCCAGTTCAGGGGAAGCAGAGACCCAGTACTTC
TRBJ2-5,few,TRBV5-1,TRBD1,CASSSTGTGQETQYF,TGCGCCAGCAGCTCAACCGGGACAGGGCAAGAGACCCAGTACTTC
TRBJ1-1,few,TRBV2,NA,CASSERAGDTEAFF,TGTGCCAGCAGTGAAAGGGCAGGGGACACTGAAGCTTTCTTT
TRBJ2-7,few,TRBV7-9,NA,CASSLQGRGYEQYF,TGTGCCAGCAGCTTACAAGGGCGAGGCTACGAGCAGTACTTC
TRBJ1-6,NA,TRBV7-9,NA,CASSLSQNNSPLHF,TGTGCCAGCAGCTTATCCCAGAATAATTCACCCCTCCACTTT
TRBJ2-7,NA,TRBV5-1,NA,CASSPGDRNSYEQYF,TGCGCCAGCAGCCCCGGGGACCGCAACTCCTACGAGCAGTACTTC
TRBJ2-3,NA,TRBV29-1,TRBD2,CSVGTSDTDTQYF,TGCAGCGTTGGCACTAGCGACACAGATACGCAGTATTTT
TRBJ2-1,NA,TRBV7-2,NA,CASSSRTLRDEQFF,TGTGCCAGCAGCTCCCGGACCCTCCGGGATGAGCAGTTCTTC
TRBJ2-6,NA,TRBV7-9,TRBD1,CASSTGRDRGQGANVLTF,TGTGCCAGCAGCACCGGCCGGGACAGGGGGCAAGGGGCCAACGTCCTGACTTTC
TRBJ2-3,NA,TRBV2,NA,CASNVGSTDTQYF,TGTGCCAGCAACGTGGGGAGCACAGATACGCAGTATTTT
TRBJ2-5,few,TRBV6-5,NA,CASSDYKTQYF,TGTGCCAGCAGTGACTATAAGACCCAGTACTTC
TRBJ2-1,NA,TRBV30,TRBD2,CAWSVGLAGNNEQFF,TGTGCCTGGAGTGTAGGCCTAGCGGGGAACAATGAGCAGTTCTTC
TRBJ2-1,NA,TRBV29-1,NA,CSVVLGPNEQFF,TGCAGCGTTGTCTTAGGGCCCAATGAGCAGTTCTTC
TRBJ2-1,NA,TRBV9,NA,CASSVIAGRSYNEQFF,TGTGCCAGCAGCGTAATTGCGGGCCGCTCCTACAATGAGCAGTTCTTC
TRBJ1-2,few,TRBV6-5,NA,CASSSGADYGYTF,TGTGCCAGCAGTTCGGGGGCCGACTATGGCTACACCTTC
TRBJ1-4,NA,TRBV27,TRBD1,CASRRTGRTEKLFF,TGTGCCAGCAGGAGGACAGGGAGGACCGAAAAACTGTTTTTT
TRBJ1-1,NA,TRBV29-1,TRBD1,CSVGPGTGPNTEAFF,TGCAGCGTAGGTCCCGGGACAGGACCAAACACTGAAGCTTTCTTT
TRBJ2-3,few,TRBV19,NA,CASSIERYTDTQYF,TGTGCCAGTAGTATAGAACGGTACACAGATACGCAGTATTTT
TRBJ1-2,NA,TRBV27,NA,CASSFSGRRSYGYTF,TGTGCCAGCAGTTTTTCCGGCCGTCGTTCTTATGGCTACACCTTC
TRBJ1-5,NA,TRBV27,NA,CASSPDPHSNQPQHF,TGTGCCAGCAGTCCGGACCCACATAGCAATCAGCCCCAGCATTTT
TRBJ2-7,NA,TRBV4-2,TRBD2,CASSRGTSGDYEQYF,TGTGCCAGCAGCCGAGGGACTAGCGGGGACTACGAGCAGTACTTC
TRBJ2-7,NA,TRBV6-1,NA,CASSLGYEQYF,TGTGCCAGCAGTCTCGGATACGAGCAGTACTTC
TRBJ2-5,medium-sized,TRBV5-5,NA,CASSFGPETQYF,TGTGCCAGCAGCTTCGGGCCGGAGACCCAGTACTTC
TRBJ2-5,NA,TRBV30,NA,CAWSVGSQGRETQYF,TGTGCCTGGAGTGTTGGAAGCCAGGGACGAGAGACCCAGTACTTC
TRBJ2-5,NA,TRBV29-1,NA,CSVTREGAFETQYF,TGCAGCGTGACTAGGGAGGGGGCTTTTGAGACCCAGTACTTC
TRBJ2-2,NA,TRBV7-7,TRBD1,CASSLGTGDGELFF,TGTGCTAGCAGCCTTGGGACAGGGGACGGGGAGCTGTTTTTT